This TCR beta chain was retrieved from a study of blood T cell repertoires in COVID-19. Study in general: COVID-19 samples, acute and convalescent, were from the United States, Italy and Spain. The analysed material was cDNA or gDNA that came from T cells, B-cell-depleted T cells, or PBMCs.

The CDR3 is 17 residues long. V was trimmed by 7 bases and J by 3 bases, leaving 22 bases between them. Germline CDR1 WNHNN, CDR2 SYGVQD (reference sequence). Study processing details: For nucleated cells, counts were estimated from reference gene primer amplification. This table comes from immunoSEQ multiplex PCR, and its TCRdb copy is limited to in-frame clones, with some not included. The V and J calls and clone size were taken over from that table, and D and trimming were inferred from the DNA. This table has approximately 110,000 clones, roughly 88% appearing once. The chain couples TRBV10-1 to TRBJ1-5; D is possibly TRBD1 (6 bases). The specimen was peripheral blood. The clonotype originates from a woman aged 80 or older with active or convalescent COVID-19. The CDR3, as DNA: TGCGCCAGCATGGGAGCGGGGGGGGGCGAGGACAATCAGCCCCAGCATTTT. Its protein product is CASMGAGGGEDNQPQHF.